This is a list of T cell receptor beta chains from one sample in a study of CD8+ T cells in alopecia areata. Profiling relied on immunoSEQ multiplex PCR, and the TCRdb table lists in-frame clones only, not all of them. The table shows 160,000 or so clones, with about 50% occurring only once. The sample here was CD8+ T cells sorted from blood, taken at week 0. The receptors were sampled from a human donor with alopecia areata. CDR3s include the opening cysteine and the closing phenylalanine or tryptophan. A D gene is named only where the DNA matches it firmly. Clone size, where shown, is once, few, many, or a class for clones that have expanded.

>TRBV7-9|TRBJ2-1|.|13|.
CASSLAGVGEQFF
TGTGCCAGCAGCTTAGCTGGTGTGGGTGAGCAGTTCTTC
>TRBV5-6|TRBJ1-2|.|14|.
CASSQEGVREGYTF
TGTGCCAGCAGCCAGGAGGGGGTGAGAGAGGGCTACACCTTC
>TRBV15|TRBJ2-1|few|15|TRBD1
CATSRGAGGSFEQFF
TGTGCCACCAGCAGAGGAGCAGGGGGCTCGTTTGAGCAGTTCTTC
>TRBV27|TRBJ2-1|once|15|.
CASSFGHPSYNEQFF
TGTGCCAGCAGTTTCGGGCATCCTTCCTACAATGAGCAGTTCTTC
>TRBV29-1|TRBJ2-1|.|11|.
CSVDRRNEQFF
TGCAGCGTTGATCGGCGGAACGAGCAGTTCTTC
>TRBV6-1|TRBJ1-5|.|14|.
CASSEGYSNQPQHF
TGTGCCAGCAGTGAAGGTTATAGCAATCAGCCCCAGCATTTT
>TRBV4-3|TRBJ2-1|few|13|.
CASSLDGLREQFF
TGCGCCAGCAGCCTGGACGGGCTCAGGGAGCAGTTCTTC
>TRBV29-1|TRBJ2-7|.|14|TRBD2
CSVVLAGGPYEQYF
TGCAGCGTTGTACTAGCGGGGGGGCCCTACGAGCAGTACTTC
>TRBV5-1|TRBJ1-4|.|15|.
CASSSTGTTNEKLFF
TGCGCCAGCAGCTCCACCGGGACAACTAATGAAAAACTGTTTTTT
>TRBV14|TRBJ2-7|.|14|TRBD1
CASSPGQGAYEQYF
TGTGCCAGCAGCCCGGGACAGGGGGCCTACGAGCAGTACTTC
>TRBV5-1|TRBJ2-1|once|14|.
CASRDTSSYNEQFF
TGCGCCAGCCGGGACACAAGCTCCTACAATGAGCAGTTCTTC
>TRBV14|TRBJ2-3|.|16|TRBD2
CASSQGRSGLTDTQYF
TGTGCCAGCAGCCAAGGGCGTAGCGGGCTCACAGATACGCAGTATTTT
>TRBV27|TRBJ2-3|.|13|.
CASSLGLPDTQYF
TGTGCCAGCAGTTTAGGACTTCCAGATACGCAGTATTTT
>TRBV2|TRBJ2-7|few|11|.
CASSDSIEQYF
TGTGCCAGCAGTGATTCAATCGAGCAGTACTTC
>TRBV6-1|TRBJ2-1|.|16|TRBD1
CASSAQTGRAYNEQFF
TGTGCCAGCAGTGCCCAGACAGGGAGAGCCTACAATGAGCAGTTCTTC
>TRBV25-1|TRBJ2-3|.|14|.
CASSSGFSTDTQYF
TGTGCCAGCAGCTCAGGTTTCTCCACAGATACGCAGTATTTT
>TRBV29-1|TRBJ2-5|.|14|TRBD2
CSVEQRGGTETQYF
TGCAGCGTTGAACAGCGGGGGGGGACGGAGACCCAGTACTTC
>TRBV25-1|TRBJ2-3|.|14|.
CASSYGGGTDTQYF
TGTGCCAGCAGCTATGGGGGTGGCACAGATACGCAGTATTTT
>TRBV9|TRBJ2-7|.|15|.
CASSVGAGAIYEQYF
TGTGCCAGCAGCGTAGGGGCAGGGGCGATCTACGAGCAGTACTTC
>TRBV29-1|TRBJ1-2|.|14|.
CSVDRSGENYGYTF
TGCAGCGTTGACCGGTCAGGGGAGAACTATGGCTACACCTTC
>TRBV29-1|TRBJ2-3|.|10|.
CSVMVDTQYF
TGCAGCGTCATGGTGGATACGCAGTATTTT
>TRBV6-5|TRBJ2-1|.|15|TRBD2
CASSTGTSSYNEQFF
TGTGCCAGCAGTACCGGGACTAGTTCCTACAATGAGCAGTTCTTC
>TRBV7-2|TRBJ1-1|.|14|.
CASSLIQYGTEAFF
TGTGCCAGCAGCTTAATACAGTACGGCACTGAAGCTTTCTTT
>TRBV29-1|TRBJ1-2|.|14|TRBD1
CSVEGEDRAYGYTF
TGCAGCGTTGAAGGTGAGGACAGGGCCTATGGCTACACCTTC
>TRBV10-2|TRBJ1-1|.|12|.
CASAQGRTEAFF
TGCGCCAGCGCGCAGGGAAGGACTGAAGCTTTCTTT
>TRBV29-1|TRBJ1-1|.|13|TRBD1
CSVGQTMNTEAFF
TGCAGCGTGGGACAGACCATGAACACTGAAGCTTTCTTT
>TRBV25-1|TRBJ1-1|.|12|.
CASPPEGGGAFF
TGTGCCAGTCCTCCCGAGGGGGGCGGGGCTTTCTTT
>TRBV4-3|TRBJ2-7|.|14|.
CASSQFQGAYEQYF
TGCGCCAGCAGCCAGTTCCAGGGAGCCTACGAGCAGTACTTC
>TRBV15|TRBJ2-7|.|15|TRBD2
CATSERGERGHEQYF
TGTGCCACCAGCGAACGGGGGGAGCGGGGTCACGAGCAGTACTTC
>TRBV9|TRBJ1-6|few|14|.
CASSVDKGGSPLHF
TGTGCCAGCAGCGTAGACAAGGGTGGTTCACCCCTCCACTTT
>TRBV29-1|TRBJ2-7|few|13|TRBD1
CSVDTGAPYEQYF
TGCAGCGTTGATACAGGGGCGCCCTACGAGCAGTACTTC
>TRBV30|TRBJ2-1|.|14|TRBD2
CAWSVAGGVNEQFF
TGTGCCTGGAGTGTGGCGGGGGGTGTTAATGAGCAGTTCTTC
>TRBV11-2|TRBJ1-5|many|14|.
CASSLNRGDQPQHF
TGTGCCAGCAGCTTAAATAGGGGGGATCAGCCCCAGCATTTT
>TRBV9|TRBJ1-2|.|14|.
CASSVDSDSYGYTF
TGTGCCAGCAGCGTCGACAGCGACAGTTATGGCTACACCTTC
>TRBV15|TRBJ2-3|.|15|TRBD2
CATSGVPGLPDTQYF
TGTGCCACCAGTGGAGTACCGGGACTACCAGATACGCAGTATTTT
>TRBV6-1|TRBJ1-2|.|10|.
CASSGSGADF
TGTGCCAGCAGTGGATCCGGGGCCGACTTC
>TRBV5-6|TRBJ2-6|.|16|.
CASTYSGGGGANVLTF
TGTGCCAGCACCTACTCAGGGGGAGGTGGGGCCAACGTCCTGACTTTC
>TRBV6-1|TRBJ1-1|.|12|.
CASRNRLAEAFF
TGTGCCAGCAGGAACCGTCTTGCTGAAGCTTTCTTT
>TRBV5-6|TRBJ2-3|.|16|.
CASSAEGPRSTDTQYF
TGTGCCAGCAGCGCGGAAGGACCTCGGAGCACAGATACGCAGTATTTT
>TRBV9|TRBJ1-6|.|15|TRBD1
CASSSRQGGNSPLHF
TGTGCCAGCAGCTCCAGACAGGGGGGAAATTCACCCCTCCACTTT
>TRBV25-1|TRBJ2-6|once|17|.
CASNRRWWFTGANVLTF
TGTGCCAGCAACAGAAGGTGGTGGTTTACTGGGGCCAACGTCCTGACTTTC
>TRBV4-3|TRBJ2-6|few|17|.
CASSQDPAYSGANVLTF
TGCGCCAGCAGCCAAGATCCGGCGTACTCTGGGGCCAACGTCCTGACTTTC
>TRBV30|TRBJ2-7|.|13|.
CAWSSSFNYEQYF
TGTGCCTGGAGTAGCAGTTTCAACTACGAGCAGTACTTC
>TRBV25-1|TRBJ2-6|.|17|TRBD1
CASSDIGTGVGANVLTF
TGTGCCAGCAGTGATATTGGGACAGGGGTCGGGGCCAACGTCCTGACTTTC
>TRBV19|TRBJ1-1|.|11|TRBD1
CASTRGYEAFF
TGTGCCAGTACCAGGGGGTATGAAGCTTTCTTT
>TRBV1|TRBJ2-5|.|13|.
CTSSHSGEETQYF
TGCACCAGCAGCCATAGCGGGGAAGAGACCCAGTACTTC
>TRBV6-5|TRBJ1-2|.|11|.
CASRNQGYHTF
TGTGCCAGCAGGAACCAGGGGTACCACACCTTC
>TRBV19|TRBJ1-5|.|14|TRBD1
CASSIRDSNQPQHF
TGTGCCAGTAGTATAAGGGACAGTAATCAGCCCCAGCATTTT
>TRBV4-3|TRBJ2-7|once|14|.
CASSQDRAGYEQYF
TGCGCCAGCAGCCAAGACAGGGCGGGGTACGAGCAGTACTTC
>TRBV2|TRBJ2-1|.|12|.
CASSDADNEQFF
TGTGCCAGCAGTGATGCCGACAATGAGCAGTTCTTC